A selection of T cell receptor beta chains follows, all from one sample in a study of shared clonotypes between healthy human individuals. TCRdb keeps only in-frame clones here, not all; method: immunoSEQ multiplex PCR. Of around 2.3 million clones in the sample, around 95% were seen once. Specimen: naive CD4+ T cells sorted from blood. These receptors originate from a man younger than 35 in good health. Both conserved end residues are part of each CDR3. The D gene is left open where the match is weak. Only some rows state a clone size, as once, few, many or a class for expanded clones.

D,length,J,V,size,CDR3,DNA
.,13,TRBJ1-5,TRBV6-5,.,CASSYGPNQPQHF,TGTGCCAGCAGTTACGGGCCGAATCAGCCCCAGCATTTT
TRBD1,12,TRBJ2-7,TRBV10-3,.,CAIGDSPYEQYF,TGTGCCATCGGGGACAGTCCCTACGAGCAGTACTTC
TRBD1,15,TRBJ2-2,TRBV9,.,CASSVDRGLSGELFF,TGTGCCAGCAGCGTCGACAGGGGATTATCCGGGGAGCTGTTTTTT
.,17,TRBJ2-3,TRBV5-4,.,CASSSTLAAGITDTQYF,TGTGCCAGCAGCTCAACCTTAGCGGCAGGCATCACAGATACGCAGTATTTT
.,15,TRBJ2-2,TRBV5-1,.,CASSLTGLNTGELFF,TGCGCCAGCAGCTTGACAGGATTGAACACCGGGGAGCTGTTTTTT
TRBD2,16,TRBJ2-5,TRBV6-1,.,CASSESSGGVGETQYF,TGTGCCAGCAGTGAAAGTAGCGGGGGGGTCGGGGAGACCCAGTACTTC
.,13,TRBJ2-7,TRBV11-2,.,CASSFTGKGEQYF,TGTGCCAGCAGCTTCACAGGGAAAGGCGAGCAGTACTTC
.,14,TRBJ1-3,TRBV9,.,CASSVRSGVNTIYF,TGTGCCAGCAGCGTTAGATCCGGAGTAAACACCATATATTTT
.,13,TRBJ2-3,TRBV7-8,.,CASSSGMTDTQYF,TGTGCCAGCAGCTCAGGGATGACAGATACGCAGTATTTT
TRBD2,15,TRBJ2-4,TRBV7-8,.,CASSFPSGAKNIQYF,TGTGCCAGCAGCTTCCCTAGCGGAGCCAAAAACATTCAGTACTTC
.,16,TRBJ1-4,TRBV5-1,.,CASSPSPGGSNEKLFF,TGCGCCAGCAGCCCATCCCCCGGGGGTTCTAATGAAAAACTGTTTTTT
TRBD2,15,TRBJ2-1,TRBV9,.,CASSVTSGSYNEQFF,TGTGCCAGCAGCGTGACTAGCGGCTCCTACAATGAGCAGTTCTTC
TRBD2,14,TRBJ2-2,TRBV5-6,.,CASSLAGGTGELFF,TGTGCCAGCAGCTTGGCGGGAGGCACCGGGGAGCTGTTTTTT
TRBD1,14,TRBJ2-7,TRBV5-1,.,CASSVGQGTYEQYF,TGCGCCAGCAGCGTGGGACAGGGTACCTACGAGCAGTACTTC
TRBD1,12,TRBJ2-1,TRBV25-1,.,CASISTGNEQFF,TGTGCCAGCATTTCGACAGGGAATGAGCAGTTCTTC
.,14,TRBJ1-2,TRBV6-5,.,CASSPRPSNYGYTF,TGTGCCAGCAGCCCTAGGCCGTCTAACTATGGCTACACCTTC
TRBD2,14,TRBJ2-1,TRBV28,.,CASSTGGSYNEQFF,TGTGCCAGCAGTACGGGGGGCTCCTACAATGAGCAGTTCTTC
.,14,TRBJ2-2,TRBV2,.,CASSAVGNTGELFF,TGTGCCAGCAGTGCTGTAGGGAACACCGGGGAGCTGTTTTTT
TRBD1,16,TRBJ2-2,TRBV4-1,.,CASSQEGAGGPGELFF,TGCGCCAGCAGCCAAGAGGGGGCAGGGGGACCCGGGGAGCTGTTTTTT
.,15,TRBJ2-5,TRBV7-2,.,CASSLVSAGQETQYF,TGTGCCAGCAGCTTGGTCTCTGCGGGCCAAGAGACCCAGTACTTC
.,11,TRBJ1-6,TRBV28,.,CASRPSGPLHF,TGTGCCAGCAGGCCCTCCGGGCCCCTCCACTTT
TRBD2,18,TRBJ2-3,TRBV7-2,.,CASSLEGGLAGSTDTQYF,TGTGCCAGCAGCTTAGAAGGAGGGCTAGCGGGTAGCACAGATACGCAGTATTTT
.,15,TRBJ1-3,TRBV14,once,CASSQVSLSGNTIYF,TGTGCCAGCAGCCAAGTGAGCCTCTCTGGAAACACCATATATTTT
.,16,TRBJ1-1,TRBV6-5,.,CASSYSGGPLNTEAFF,TGTGCCAGCAGTTACTCAGGCGGACCGCTGAACACTGAAGCTTTCTTT
TRBD1,17,TRBJ1-1,TRBV27,.,CASSRGTGWSSPRDAFF,TGTGCCAGCAGTCGCGGGACAGGGTGGTCGTCACCTCGGGATGCTTTCTTT
TRBD1,15,TRBJ2-5,TRBV6-1,.,CASSLGQAGWETQYF,TGTGCCAGCAGCCTCGGACAGGCGGGTTGGGAGACCCAGTACTTC
.,15,TRBJ2-1,TRBV18,.,CASSPNEGLGYEQFF,TGTGCCAGCTCACCAAACGAGGGTCTTGGATATGAGCAGTTCTTC
.,11,TRBJ1-1,TRBV2,.,CASSEEAEAFF,TGTGCCAGCAGTGAGGAGGCTGAAGCTTTCTTT
.,13,TRBJ1-2,TRBV6-5,.,CASSETVSYGYTF,TGTGCCAGCAGCGAAACAGTCTCCTATGGCTACACCTTC
.,15,TRBJ2-1,TRBV7-2,.,CASSLPQGQYNEQFF,TGTGCCAGCAGCTTACCCCAGGGGCAATACAATGAGCAGTTCTTC
.,15,TRBJ2-2,TRBV30,.,CAWSVINRSPGELFF,TGTGCCTGGAGTGTAATAAACAGAAGCCCCGGGGAGCTGTTTTTT
TRBD1,14,TRBJ2-5,TRBV5-1,.,CASSPPGQQETQYF,TGCGCCAGCAGCCCCCCGGGACAGCAAGAGACCCAGTACTTC
TRBD1,14,TRBJ1-1,TRBV10-2,.,CASSETGANTEAFF,TGCGCCAGCAGTGAGACAGGGGCGAACACTGAAGCTTTCTTT
.,15,TRBJ1-4,TRBV9,.,CASSVRAATNEKLFF,TGTGCCAGCAGCGTAAGAGCTGCAACTAATGAAAAACTGTTTTTT
.,13,TRBJ1-2,TRBV5-1,.,CASTQGGGETQTF,TGCGCCAGCACCCAGGGAGGGGGAGAGACTCAGACCTTC
.,15,TRBJ2-7,TRBV11-2,.,CASSLSWTDSYEQYF,TGTGCCAGCAGCTTAAGCTGGACAGATTCCTACGAGCAGTACTTC
.,13,TRBJ2-5,TRBV5-1,.,CASSFWGEETQYF,TGCGCCAGCAGCTTTTGGGGGGAAGAGACCCAGTACTTC
.,14,TRBJ2-7,TRBV10-3,.,CAISPSPSDYEQYF,TGTGCCATCAGTCCCTCCCCTAGCGACTACGAGCAGTACTTC
TRBD1,15,TRBJ2-3,TRBV6-5,.,CASSPGTGSTDTQYF,TGTGCCAGCAGTCCCGGGACAGGGTCCACAGATACGCAGTATTTT
.,13,TRBJ1-2,TRBV6-1,.,CASSGTDLLGYTF,TGTGCCAGCAGTGGGACGGACCTCTTGGGCTACACCTTC
TRBD2,18,TRBJ2-2,TRBV5-4,.,CASSLAHLKSSGPGELFF,TGTGCCAGCAGCTTGGCGCACCTCAAGTCTAGCGGGCCCGGGGAGCTGTTTTTT
.,18,TRBJ2-6,TRBV4-1,.,CASSPTRTLSSGANVLTF,TGCGCCAGCAGCCCCACTCGGACCCTGAGCTCTGGGGCCAACGTCCTGACTTTC
.,18,TRBJ2-6,TRBV7-9,.,CASRGTGGIPQGANVLTF,TGTGCCAGCAGAGGAACAGGCGGAATCCCCCAGGGGGCCAACGTCCTGACTTTC
.,14,TRBJ2-3,TRBV11-2,.,CASSLGETKNTQYF,TGTGCCAGCAGCTTAGGAGAGACAAAAAATACGCAGTATTTT
.,15,TRBJ1-5,TRBV9,once,CASSLEGNSNQPQHF,TGTGCCAGCAGCCTCGAGGGGAATAGCAATCAGCCCCAGCATTTT
TRBD1,14,TRBJ2-5,TRBV2,.,CVLQGQTGGETQYF,TGTGTCCTTCAGGGACAGACCGGCGGGGAGACCCAGTACTTC
TRBD1,15,TRBJ2-7,TRBV6-5,.,CASSYRGQGPYEQYF,TGTGCCAGCAGTTACCGGGGACAGGGGCCCTACGAGCAGTACTTC